This entry describes one T cell receptor beta chain. Its specificity is not known. The data were taken from a study of OX40 agonist ivuxolimab in advanced cancers. Findings of the study overall: Normalized expansion of T-cell clones was also low for some nonresponders.

TCRdb's copy holds only in-frame clones and misses some; the assay was immunoSEQ multiplex PCR. The profile shows approximately 100,000 clones, roughly 84% of them singletons. The CDR3 is 15 amino acids. The chain employs TRBV1 and TRBJ1-1. TRBV1 constitutes a pseudogene. This TCR came from an adult with an advanced solid tumor such as melanoma, head and neck, liver or kidney cancer. Here the sequenced sample was CD4+ or CD8+ T cells sorted from blood, taken in a trial of the OX40 agonist ivuxolimab. DNA for the CDR3: TGCACCAGCAGCCAAGACGGGAAAAAGAACACTGAAGCTTTCTTT. Translation: CTSSQDGKKNTEAFF.